This TCR beta chain stems from a study of cytomegalovirus exposure and HLA in healthy donors. The CDR3 covers 16 residues. Trimming cost V 6 bases and J 0 bases, with 18 bases left between them. Germline assignment: CDR1 SGHRS and CDR2 YFSETQ. The primer mix had 60 Vbeta and 13 Jbeta primers. TCRdb keeps only in-frame clones here, not all; method: immunoSEQ multiplex PCR. In the table there are 140,000 or so clones, over 80% of which are singletons. This clone was counted a single time. J is TRBJ1-2 and V is TRBV5-1; D call uncertain. Sequenced: PBMCs. The receptor was derived from a female donor in good health and CMV-seronegative. CDR3 residues: CASNPYEGPPNYGYTF. CDR3 nucleotides: TGCGCCAGCAACCCCTACGAGGGTCCACCTAACTATGGCTACACCTTC.